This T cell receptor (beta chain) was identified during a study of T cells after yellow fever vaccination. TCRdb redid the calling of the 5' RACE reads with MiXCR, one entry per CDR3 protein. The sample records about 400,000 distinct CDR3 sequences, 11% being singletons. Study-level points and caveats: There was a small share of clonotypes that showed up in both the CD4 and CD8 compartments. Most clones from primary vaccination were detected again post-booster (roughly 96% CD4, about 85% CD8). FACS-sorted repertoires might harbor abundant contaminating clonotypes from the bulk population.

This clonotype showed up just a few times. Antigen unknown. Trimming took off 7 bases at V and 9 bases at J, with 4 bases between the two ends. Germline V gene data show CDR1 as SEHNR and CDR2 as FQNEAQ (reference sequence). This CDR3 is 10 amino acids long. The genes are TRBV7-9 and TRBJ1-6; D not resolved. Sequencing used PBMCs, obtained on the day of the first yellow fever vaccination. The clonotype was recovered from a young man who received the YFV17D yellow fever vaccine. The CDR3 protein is CASNPSPLHF. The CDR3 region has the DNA TGTGCCAGCAACCCTTCACCCCTCCACTTT. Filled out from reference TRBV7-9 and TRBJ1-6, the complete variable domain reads DTGVSQNPRHKITKRGQNVTFRCDPISEHNRLYWYRQTLGQGPEFLTYFQNEAQLEKSRLLSDRFSAERPKGSFSTLEIQRTEQGDSAMYLCASNPSPLHFGNGTRLTVT.